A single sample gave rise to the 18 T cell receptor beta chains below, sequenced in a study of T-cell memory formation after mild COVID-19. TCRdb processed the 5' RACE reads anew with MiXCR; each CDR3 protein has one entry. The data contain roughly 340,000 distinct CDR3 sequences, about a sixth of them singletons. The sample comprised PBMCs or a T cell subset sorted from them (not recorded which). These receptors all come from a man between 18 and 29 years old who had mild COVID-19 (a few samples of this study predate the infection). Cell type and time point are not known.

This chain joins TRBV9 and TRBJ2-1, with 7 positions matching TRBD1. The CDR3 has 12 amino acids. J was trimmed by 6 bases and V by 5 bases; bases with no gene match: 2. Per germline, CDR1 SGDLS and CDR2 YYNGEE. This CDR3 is CASSGDSNEQFF. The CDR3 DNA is TGTGCCAGCAGTGGGGACAGCAATGAGCAGTTCTTC. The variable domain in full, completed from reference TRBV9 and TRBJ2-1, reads DSGVTQTPKHLITATGQRVTLRCSPRSGDLSVYWYQQSLDQGLQFLIQYYNGEERAKGNILERFSAQQFPDLHSELNLSSLELGDSALYFCASSGDSNEQFFGPGTRLTVL.

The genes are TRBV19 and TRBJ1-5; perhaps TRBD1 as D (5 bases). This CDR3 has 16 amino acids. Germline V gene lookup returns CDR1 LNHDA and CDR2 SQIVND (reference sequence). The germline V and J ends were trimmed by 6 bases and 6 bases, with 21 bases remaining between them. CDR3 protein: CASRGLRGRVAQPQHF. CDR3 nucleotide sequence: TGTGCCAGTAGGGGTCTTCGGGGCAGGGTGGCTCAGCCCCAGCATTTT. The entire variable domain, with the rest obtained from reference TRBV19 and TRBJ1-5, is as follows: DGGITQSPKYLFRKEGQNVTLSCEQNLNHDAMYWYRQDPGQGLRLIYYSQIVNDFQKGDIAEGYSVSREKKESFPLTVTSAQKNPTAFYLCASRGLRGRVAQPQHFGDGTRLSIL.

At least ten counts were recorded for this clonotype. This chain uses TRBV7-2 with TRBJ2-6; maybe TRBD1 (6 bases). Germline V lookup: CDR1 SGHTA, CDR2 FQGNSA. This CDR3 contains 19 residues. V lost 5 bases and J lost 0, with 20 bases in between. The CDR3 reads CASSRLRQAVSSGANVLTF. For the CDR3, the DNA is TGTGCCAGCAGCCGCCTGCGACAGGCCGTAAGCTCTGGGGCCAACGTCCTGACTTTC.

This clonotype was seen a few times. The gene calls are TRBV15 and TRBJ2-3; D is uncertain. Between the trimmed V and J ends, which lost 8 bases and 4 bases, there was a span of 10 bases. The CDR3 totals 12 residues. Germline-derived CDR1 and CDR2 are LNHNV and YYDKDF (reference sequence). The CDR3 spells CATSLRPDTQYF. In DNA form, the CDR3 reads TGTGCCACCTCTCTTAGGCCAGATACGCAGTATTTT.

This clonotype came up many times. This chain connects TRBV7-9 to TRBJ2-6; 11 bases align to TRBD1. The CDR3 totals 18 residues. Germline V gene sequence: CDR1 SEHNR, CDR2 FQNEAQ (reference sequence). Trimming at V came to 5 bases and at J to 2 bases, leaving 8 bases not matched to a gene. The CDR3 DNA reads TGTGCCAGCAGCGGAAGGGACAGGGGGAACCCTGGGGCCAACGTCCTGACTTTC. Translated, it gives CASSGRDRGNPGANVLTF.

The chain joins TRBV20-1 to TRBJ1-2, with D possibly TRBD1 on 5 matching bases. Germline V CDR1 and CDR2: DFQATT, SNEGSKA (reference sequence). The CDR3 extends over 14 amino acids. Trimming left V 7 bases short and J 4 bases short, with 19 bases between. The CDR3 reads CSVPSTGTGYGYTF. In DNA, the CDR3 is TGCAGTGTCCCCTCAACGGGGACGGGCTATGGCTACACCTTC.

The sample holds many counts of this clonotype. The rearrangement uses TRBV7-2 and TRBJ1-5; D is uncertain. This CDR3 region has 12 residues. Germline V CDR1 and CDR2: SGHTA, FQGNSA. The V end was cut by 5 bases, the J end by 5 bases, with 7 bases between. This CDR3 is CASSLDHQPQHF. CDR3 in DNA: TGTGCCAGCAGCCTAGACCATCAGCCCCAGCATTTT.

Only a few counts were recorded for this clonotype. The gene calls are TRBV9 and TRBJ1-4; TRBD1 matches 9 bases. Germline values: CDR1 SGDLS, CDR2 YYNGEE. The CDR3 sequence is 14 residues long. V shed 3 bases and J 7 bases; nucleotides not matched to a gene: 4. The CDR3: CASSATGGREKLFF. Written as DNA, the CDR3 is TGTGCCAGCAGCGCGACAGGGGGTCGTGAAAAACTGTTTTTT.

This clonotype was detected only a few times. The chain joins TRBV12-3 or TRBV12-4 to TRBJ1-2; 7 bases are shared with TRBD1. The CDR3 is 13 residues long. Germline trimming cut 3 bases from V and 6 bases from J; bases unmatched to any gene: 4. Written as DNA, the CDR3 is TGTGCCAGCAGTTTCACTGGGACAGATGGCTACACCTTC. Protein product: CASSFTGTDGYTF.

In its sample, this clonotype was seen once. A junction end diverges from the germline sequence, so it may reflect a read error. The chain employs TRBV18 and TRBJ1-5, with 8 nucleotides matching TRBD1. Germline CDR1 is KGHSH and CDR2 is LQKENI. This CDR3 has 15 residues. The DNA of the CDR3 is TGTGCCAGCTCACCACTGGCAGGGGGCAATCAGCCACAGCATTTT. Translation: CASSPLAGGNQPQHF.

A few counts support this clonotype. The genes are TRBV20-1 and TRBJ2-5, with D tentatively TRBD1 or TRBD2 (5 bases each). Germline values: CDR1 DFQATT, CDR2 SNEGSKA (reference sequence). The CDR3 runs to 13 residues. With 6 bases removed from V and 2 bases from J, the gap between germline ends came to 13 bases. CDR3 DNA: TGCAGTGCCCCCGGGACCGGTCAAGAGACCCAGTACTTC. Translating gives CSAPGTGQETQYF.

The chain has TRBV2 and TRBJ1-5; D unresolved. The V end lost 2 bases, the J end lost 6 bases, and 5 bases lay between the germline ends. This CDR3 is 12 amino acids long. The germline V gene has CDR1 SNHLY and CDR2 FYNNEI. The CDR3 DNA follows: TGTGCCAGCAGTGAAATAAGTCAGCCCCAGCATTTT. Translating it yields CASSEISQPQHF.

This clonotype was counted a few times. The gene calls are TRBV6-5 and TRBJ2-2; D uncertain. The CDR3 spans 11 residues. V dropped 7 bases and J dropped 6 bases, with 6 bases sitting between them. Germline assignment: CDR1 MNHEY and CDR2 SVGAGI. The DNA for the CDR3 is TGTGCCAGCACGGGCGCCGGGGAGCTGTTTTTT. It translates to CASTGAGELFF.

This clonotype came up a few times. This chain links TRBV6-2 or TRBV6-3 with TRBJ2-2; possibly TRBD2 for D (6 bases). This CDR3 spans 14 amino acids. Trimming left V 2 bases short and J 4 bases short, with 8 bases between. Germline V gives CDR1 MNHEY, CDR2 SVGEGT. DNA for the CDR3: TGTGCCAGCAGTTACGGGAGGAGCACCGGGGAGCTGTTTTTT. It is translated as CASSYGRSTGELFF.

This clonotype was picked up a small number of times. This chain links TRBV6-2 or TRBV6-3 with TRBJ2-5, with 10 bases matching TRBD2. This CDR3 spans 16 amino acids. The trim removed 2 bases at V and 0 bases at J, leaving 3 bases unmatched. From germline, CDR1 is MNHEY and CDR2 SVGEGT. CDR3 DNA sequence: TGTGCCAGCAGTTACGCACTAGCGGGGAACCAAGAGACCCAGTACTTC. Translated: CASSYALAGNQETQYF.

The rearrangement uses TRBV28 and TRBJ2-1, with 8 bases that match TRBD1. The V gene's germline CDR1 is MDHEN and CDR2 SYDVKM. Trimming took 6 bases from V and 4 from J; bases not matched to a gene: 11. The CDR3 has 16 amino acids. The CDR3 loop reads CASRLLGTGAYNEQFF. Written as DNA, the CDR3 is TGTGCCAGCAGGCTTCTCGGGACAGGAGCATACAATGAGCAGTTCTTC.

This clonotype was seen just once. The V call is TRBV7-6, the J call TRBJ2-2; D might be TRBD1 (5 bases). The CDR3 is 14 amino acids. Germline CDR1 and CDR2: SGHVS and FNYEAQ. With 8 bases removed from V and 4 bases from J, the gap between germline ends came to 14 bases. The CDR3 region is CASSGYLGTGELFF. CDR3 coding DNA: TGTGCCAGCTCAGGGTATCTTGGCACCGGGGAGCTGTTTTTT.

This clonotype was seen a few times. CDR3 nucleotide sequence: TGCAGTGTCCCCAGGGAAACGCAGTATTTT. It is translated as CSVPRETQYF. This sequence joins TRBV20-1 and TRBJ2-3; D might be TRBD1 (5 bases). Between the trimmed V and J ends, which lost 7 bases and 9 bases, there was a span of 11 bases. The CDR3 covers 10 residues. Germline V lookup: CDR1 DFQATT, CDR2 SNEGSKA (reference sequence).